This T cell receptor beta chain was recovered during a study of T cells after yellow fever vaccination. Researchers made TCR cDNA using 5'RACE template switching, and this step added a universal primer site and UMIs. Via MiXCR, TCRdb re-called the 5' RACE reads, giving one row per CDR3 protein. The sample has roughly 150,000 distinct CDR3 sequences; about 8% are singletons. General study findings and limits: When the response was secondary, it was weaker but reached its peak faster, day 5 versus 15.

This clonotype was detected ten times or more. Its antigen is unknown. This specimen consisted of CD4+ T cells sorted from PBMCs, obtained 5 days after the yellow fever booster vaccination. This sequence was found in a man between 25 and 39 years old who received the YFV17D yellow fever vaccine.

DNA of the CDR3: TGCAGTGCTTTCTCGCCGGGACACCCTCAACGGAATGAGCAGTTCTTC. This translates into CSAFSPGHPQRNEQFF. This sequence joins TRBV20-1 and TRBJ2-1; D possibly corresponds to TRBD1 (6 bases). The length of the CDR3 is 16 residues. Germline CDR1 and CDR2: DFQATT and SNEGSKA (reference sequence). V was pared by 5 bases and J by 7 bases, with 24 bases between.